These 13 T cell receptor beta chains were sequenced from one sample in a study of shared clonotypes between healthy human individuals. Clones were sequenced by immunoSEQ multiplex PCR, and TCRdb holds only the in-frame ones, with some missing. Of about 1.4 million clones listed, approximately 97% were seen once; the top ten hold 1.2%. The material sequenced was naive CD4+ T cells sorted from blood. This sample's subset: CD45RA+ positively selected. These receptor sequences come from a man under 40 in good health.

V is TRBV5-1 and J is TRBJ2-6, with TRBD1 matching 8 bases. This CDR3 contains 18 residues. Trimming took 0 bases from V and 3 from J; bases not matched to a gene: 8. CDR1 and CDR2 (germline): SGHRS, YFSETQ. The DNA for the CDR3 is TGCGCCAGCAGCTTGGCTGGACAGGGACTCGGTGGGGCCAACGTCCTGACTTTC. Translating it yields CASSLAGQGLGGANVLTF. Full variable domain (missing parts from reference TRBV5-1 and TRBJ2-6): KAGVTQTPRYLIKTRGQQVTLSCSPISGHRSVSWYQQTPGQGLQFLFEYFSETQRNKGNFPGRFSGRQFSNSRSEMNVSTLELGDSALYLCASSLAGQGLGGANVLTFGAGSRLTVL.

This chain joins TRBV6-6 and TRBJ2-1, with 13 bases fitting TRBD2. Unmatched junction bases numbered 11, after V lost 7 bases and J lost 8 bases. CDR3 size: 16 residues. CDR1 is MNHNY and CDR2 is SVGAGI in the germline V gene (reference sequence). The CDR3 region has the DNA TGTGCCAGCACAGGCTCACCGGGACTAGCGGGATATGAGCAGTTCTTC. It yields the protein CASTGSPGLAGYEQFF.

The chain couples TRBV9 to TRBJ2-3, with D perhaps TRBD1 (6 bases). The germline V and J ends were trimmed by 4 bases and 2 bases, with 11 bases remaining between them. Germline CDR1 SGDLS, CDR2 YYNGEE. The CDR3 totals 14 residues. The CDR3 nucleotides read TGTGCCAGCAGCTGGGGGACATACACAGATACGCAGTATTTT. This translates into CASSWGTYTDTQYF.

This chain joins TRBV19 and TRBJ1-2; the match to TRBD1 covers 7 bases. The CDR3 contains 14 residues. Trimming took 5 bases from V and 3 from J; bases not matched to a gene: 6. Germline CDR1 LNHDA, CDR2 SQIVND (reference sequence). The CDR3 bases are TGTGCCAGTAGTCGTACAGGGGAGGACTATGGCTACACCTTC. Protein sequence: CASSRTGEDYGYTF. Based on the CDR3 plus reference TRBV19 and TRBJ1-2, the full variable domain is DGGITQSPKYLFRKEGQNVTLSCEQNLNHDAMYWYRQDPGQGLRLIYYSQIVNDFQKGDIAEGYSVSREKKESFPLTVTSAQKNPTAFYLCASSRTGEDYGYTFGSGTRLTVV.

The genes are TRBV7-9 and TRBJ2-7; 8 nucleotides match TRBD2. The J segment lost 9 bases and the V segment lost 5 bases, leaving 12 bases of the junction unmatched. In germline, CDR1 is SEHNR, CDR2 FQNEAQ (reference sequence). This CDR3 has 14 amino acids. CDR3: CASSDTAGGAAQYF. CDR3 nucleotides: TGTGCCAGCAGCGACACCGCCGGGGGGGCGGCGCAGTACTTC.

Only one count was recorded for this clone. The J gene is TRBJ1-5, the V gene TRBV5-8; weak D call: TRBD1 (6 bases). Trimming removed 2 bases from V and 0 bases from J, with 9 bases in between. The CDR3 has 15 residues. Per germline, CDR1 SGHTS and CDR2 YDEGEE. In nucleotides, the CDR3 is TGTGCCAGCAGCTTACAGGGTAATAGCAATCAGCCCCAGCATTTT. Amino acids: CASSLQGNSNQPQHF.

This sequence joins TRBV6-5 and TRBJ1-2, with 10 bases fitting TRBD1. With V trimmed by 10 bases and J by 4 bases, 9 bases remained unmatched. The CDR3 has 14 amino acids. Germline assignment: CDR1 MNHEY and CDR2 SVGAGI. The CDR3 DNA follows: TGTGCCACCTCAAGGACAGGGGGTACCTATGGCTACACCTTC. Its translation: CATSRTGGTYGYTF.

The rearrangement joins TRBV5-4 to TRBJ1-3; TRBD1 might be the D (5 bases). The CDR3 is made up of 14 amino acids. CDR1 is SGHNT and CDR2 is YYREEE in the germline V gene (reference sequence). Trimming left V 4 bases short and J 6 bases short, with 14 bases between. The CDR3 sequence is CASSGEGKLNTIYF. The CDR3, as DNA: TGTGCCAGCAGCGGGGAGGGGAAGCTAAACACCATATATTTT.

A word on this clone: Mismatch with germline at one junction end may stem from a read error. The V gene is TRBV5-8, the J gene TRBJ1-5; D not certain. Germline values: CDR1 SGHTS, CDR2 YDEGEE. The CDR3 is 16 amino acids. The chain's CDR3 is CASTLKDWYSNQPQHF. The DNA of the CDR3 is TGTGCCAGCACCTTGAAGGATTGGTATAGCAATCAGCCCCAGCATTTT. Based on the CDR3 plus reference TRBV5-8 and TRBJ1-5, the full variable domain is EAGVTQSPTHLIKTRGQQATLRCSPISGHTSVYWYQQALGLGLQFLLWYDEGEERNRGNFPPRFSGRQFPNYSSELNVNALELEDSALYLCASTLKDWYSNQPQHFGDGTRLSIL.

CDR3: CASSSRNQETQYF. The DNA of the CDR3 is TGTGCCAGCAGCTCCCGAAACCAAGAGACCCAGTACTTC. The chain links TRBV7-8 to TRBJ2-5; no firm D call. V lost 4 bases to trimming and J lost 0 bases, with 6 bases between them. CDR3 size: 13 residues. Germline CDR1 SGHVS, CDR2 FQNEAQ.

The chain links TRBV9 to TRBJ2-1, with 8 bases that match TRBD2. In germline, CDR1 is SGDLS, CDR2 YYNGEE. This CDR3 comprises 16 residues. With V trimmed by 3 bases and J by 3 bases, 8 bases remained unmatched. As DNA, the CDR3 is TGTGCCAGCAGCGCCTATACCGGGACTAGCTACAATGAGCAGTTCTTC. Translated: CASSAYTGTSYNEQFF.

The rearrangement joins TRBV19 to TRBJ1-2, with D maybe TRBD1 (6 bases). Germline V CDR1 and CDR2: LNHDA, SQIVND (reference sequence). This CDR3 comprises 12 residues. V lost 7 bases to trimming and J lost 8 bases, with 14 bases between them. DNA for the CDR3: TGTGCCAGTAAGGGGGGATCAAGCGGCTACACCTTC. Its protein product is CASKGGSSGYTF.

The chain is built from TRBV2 and TRBJ1-4; tentatively, D is TRBD1 (5 bases). There are 15 residues in the CDR3. V was pared by 8 bases and J by 7 bases, with 20 bases between. Germline assignment: CDR1 SNHLY and CDR2 FYNNEI. CDR3 nucleotide sequence: TGTGCCAGCTTGGGCGGACTAGGGGAGAGTGAAAAACTGTTTTTT. Protein product: CASLGGLGESEKLFF.